This T cell receptor beta chain was recorded in a study of blood T cell repertoires in COVID-19. Turning to the study itself: Sources were T cells, B-cell-depleted T cells, or PBMCs; the material itself was cDNA or gDNA.

V lost 4 bases and J lost 8; bases outside the gene matches: 6. The CDR3 extends over 15 amino acids. Germline V gene lookup returns CDR1 MNHEY and CDR2 SMNVEV (reference sequence). Those enrolled, adults aged about 18 to 95 years, came from 24 US areas. As handled by the study authors: Estimation of nucleated cell counts was performed using reference gene primer amplification. Using immunoSEQ multiplex PCR, the repertoire was profiled, and TCRdb retains in-frame clones only, with some absent. For V, J and clone size, that table is used; D and trimming come from the DNA. Of under 200,000 clones in the sample, roughly 82% were seen once.

This chain uses TRBV27 with TRBJ2-1; 12 nucleotides align to TRBD2. The receptor was isolated from a woman aged 60-75 years with acute COVID-19. The sample was PBMCs or T cells enriched from blood (not recorded which). The CDR3 loop is CASSSVTSGSDEQFF. Here the CDR3 DNA reads TGTGCCAGCAGTTCGGTGACTAGCGGGAGCGATGAGCAGTTCTTC.